The following is a T cell receptor beta chain sequence with its context. The source of the sample is a study of cytomegalovirus exposure and HLA in healthy donors. Libraries were prepared by immunoSEQ multiplex PCR; TCRdb keeps only in-frame clonotypes and omits some of them. In the table there are 90,000 to 100,000 clones, roughly 89% of which are singletons. Germline V gives CDR1 MNHNY, CDR2 SVGAGI (reference sequence). J gave up 4 bases and V 6 bases, and 11 bases lay outside the gene matches. There are 15 residues in the CDR3. This chain links TRBV6-6 with TRBJ2-7, with TRBD1 identical over 8 bases. The sequencing input was PBMCs. The receptor was derived from a woman aged 25 to 39 in good health and CMV-seronegative. CDR3 loop: CASSFPGQAGYEQYF. CDR3 DNA: TGTGCCAGCAGCTTTCCGGGACAGGCAGGGTACGAGCAGTACTTC.